The rows below give T cell receptor beta chains drawn from one sample of a study of beta chain features in type 1 diabetes. Clones were sequenced by immunoSEQ multiplex PCR, and TCRdb holds only the in-frame ones, with some missing. The sample holds about 640,000 clones, around 12% seen once. The sequencing sample was made of naive CD4+ T cells from blood. These receptors were obtained from a man aged 25-40 years with type 1 diabetes. The CDR3 runs from the conserved cysteine through the conserved F or W. The D gene is left open where the match is weak. Clone size, where shown, is once, few, many, or a class for clones that have expanded.

>TRBJ2-7|TRBV7-2|few|TRBD2
TGTGCCAGCAGCCCCACTAGCGGGTCGGCGGGGCAGTACTTC
CASSPTSGSAGQYF
>TRBJ2-1|TRBV25-1|few|TRBD1
TGTGCCAGCAGTGAAAAGGCCAGGGGGATCTACAATGAGCAGTTCTTC
CASSEKARGIYNEQFF
>TRBJ2-1|TRBV18|NA|NA
TGTGCCAGCTCACCCGGGACCTACAATGAGCAGTTCTTC
CASSPGTYNEQFF
>TRBJ2-2|TRBV2|NA|NA
TGTGCCAGCATTCTAATGGGACGGTCGAACACCGGGGAGCTGTTTTTT
CASILMGRSNTGELFF
>TRBJ2-1|TRBV19|few|TRBD2
TGTGCCAGTAGTATAGATCATGCGGGGGATGAGCAGTTCTTC
CASSIDHAGDEQFF
>TRBJ1-2|TRBV6-5|few|NA
TGTGCCAGCAGTTACTTAGGTGACTACACCTTC
CASSYLGDYTF
>TRBJ1-2|TRBV30|few|NA
TGTGCCTGGAGTGTACTTGAAATGTGGGCCTCCGCTGGCTACACCTTC
CAWSVLEMWASAGYTF
>TRBJ2-2|TRBV10-3|few|NA
TGTGCCATCACGGGCCAGGGAGACACCGGGGAGCTGTTTTTT
CAITGQGDTGELFF
>TRBJ1-2|TRBV2|NA|NA
TGTGCCAGCAGTGTCAGTAGTTTGGCCTTCACCTTC
CASSVSSLAFTF
>TRBJ2-5|TRBV4-1|NA|NA
TGCGCCAGCAGCCAAGAATTATTAAGGGAGACCCAGTACTTC
CASSQELLRETQYF
>TRBJ2-1|TRBV18|few|TRBD2
TGTGCCAGCTCATTAGCCGGGACTAGCGAACACAATGAGCAGTTCTTC
CASSLAGTSEHNEQFF
>TRBJ1-4|TRBV7-3|few|NA
TGTGCCAGCAGCGTGACAGCAACTAATGAAAAACTGTTTTTT
CASSVTATNEKLFF
>TRBJ1-4|TRBV27|NA|NA
TGTGCCACCCGGACAGCCAGTGCAACTAATGAAAAACTGTTTTTT
CATRTASATNEKLFF
>TRBJ1-5|TRBV18|few|NA
TGTGCCAGCTCAACCGGGACAAGTAATAGCAATCAGCCCCAGCATTTT
CASSTGTSNSNQPQHF
>TRBJ1-6|TRBV6-5|few|NA
TGTGCCAAATTACCGGGGCGCCGTAATTCACCCCTCCACTTT
CAKLPGRRNSPLHF
>TRBJ2-7|TRBV6-5|NA|TRBD2
TGTGCCAGCAGTTATAGGACTAGCGGGGGGGACTTCTACTTC
CASSYRTSGGDFYF
>TRBJ1-1|TRBV10-3|few|NA
TGTGCCATCATGCGGGGCGCGGGTGAAGCTTTCTTT
CAIMRGAGEAFF
>TRBJ2-1|TRBV7-9|NA|NA
TGTGCCAGCAGCGCCCAGTCGATAGACAATGAGCAGTTCTTC
CASSAQSIDNEQFF
>TRBJ2-1|TRBV12-5|few|NA
TGTGCTAGTGGTTTGGGACCACAGGGCGGCAATGAGCAGTTCTTC
CASGLGPQGGNEQFF
>TRBJ2-5|TRBV7-2|few|TRBD2
TGTGCCAGCAGCCCATCTCTAGCGGGGGAGACCCAGTACTTC
CASSPSLAGETQYF
>TRBJ2-3|TRBV6-6|NA|TRBD1
TGTGCCAGCAGTTACTGGGACAGGGGCACAGATACGCAGTATTTT
CASSYWDRGTDTQYF
>TRBJ1-2|TRBV25-1|NA|NA
TGTGCCAGCAGTACCAGGACAGACTATGGCTACACCTTC
CASSTRTDYGYTF
>TRBJ2-7|TRBV9|NA|NA
TGTGCCAGCTCCCCCCGGGGCGCAGGCAACGAGCAGTACTTC
CASSPRGAGNEQYF
>TRBJ1-1|TRBV7-2|NA|NA
TGTGCCAGCAGCTTCTCTTCCGTCGAAGGGTTGAACACTGAAGCTTTCTTT
CASSFSSVEGLNTEAFF
>TRBJ2-1|TRBV14|NA|TRBD1
TGTGCCAGCAGCCATATGGACAGGGCCTACAATGAGCAGTTCTTC
CASSHMDRAYNEQFF
>TRBJ2-3|TRBV11-2|NA|NA
TGTGCCAGCAGCTTAATAGAATTCACAGATACGCAGTATTTT
CASSLIEFTDTQYF
>TRBJ1-2|TRBV9|NA|NA
TGTGCCAGCAGCGGGACCGGGACCGACAAAAATGGCTACACCTTC
CASSGTGTDKNGYTF
>TRBJ1-6|TRBV7-9|NA|TRBD1
TGTGCCAGCAGCCAGGACAGGAGAGATTCACCCCTCCACTTT
CASSQDRRDSPLHF
>TRBJ2-1|TRBV19|NA|TRBD2
TGTGCCACTACCCTAGCGGGGGAATCCTACAATGAGCAGTTCTTC
CATTLAGESYNEQFF
>TRBJ2-3|TRBV14|NA|NA
TGTGCCAGCAGCCGGGTCCGCGGAGATACGCAGTATTTT
CASSRVRGDTQYF
>TRBJ1-2|TRBV27|few|TRBD1
TGTGCCAGCAGCAGGAAGGGACAGCCTCTATATGGCTACACCTTC
CASSRKGQPLYGYTF
>TRBJ2-1|TRBV11-3|few|NA
TGTGCCAGCAGCTTACCCAAACCCCTGACTAGTCTCAATGAGCAGTTCTTC
CASSLPKPLTSLNEQFF